This T cell receptor beta chain emerged from a study of identical twins. Overall study findings and caveats: Twin-shared out-of-frame alpha sequences showed excess low generation probability. Possibly, invariant MAIT and iNKT cells partly confounded zero-insertion analyses.

After removal of 1 base from V and 7 bases from J, the junction contained 2 bases not matched to a gene. Germline CDR1 is SGHTA and CDR2 is FQGNSA. CDR3 length: 16 amino acids. This clonotype was recorded a few times. Its matching antigen is unknown. Each CDR3 protein is one row after TCRdb ran MiXCR on the 5' RACE reads. The sample consists of approximately 590,000 distinct CDR3 sequences, 9.6% of them appearing once. The same data also went into a second study, on yellow fever vaccine responses in identical twins.

The specimen was PBMCs. The V call is TRBV7-2, the J call TRBJ2-4, with 15 bases identical to TRBD2. The sequence came from a woman younger than 35 in good health. The CDR3 DNA reads as TGTGCCAGCAGCTTAGGGACTAGCGGGGGGGCCAACATTCAGTACTTC. This translates into CASSLGTSGGANIQYF.